The 5 T cell receptor beta chains in this list originate from one sample, sequenced in a study of CXCR3-negative and CXCR3-positive naive CD8 T cells. Overall study findings and caveats: Relative to CXCR3-negative naive cells, CXCR3-positive naive cells had more hydrophobic TRB CDR3s.

The authors made the TRB cDNA libraries by 5' RACE using UMI labels. TCRdb reanalyzed the 5' RACE reads and collapses them to one entry per CDR3 protein, without DNA. This sample's table reports about 130,000 distinct CDR3 sequences. The antigens of these receptors remain unknown. Sequencing was performed on naive CXCR3+ CD8+ T cells from blood. Subset in this sample: CD45RO-CCR7+CD27+CD95- naive CD8+ T cells expressing CXCR3 (TNR3+). The receptors were sampled from a human donor in good health. Some clones in this sample may be carry-over from other donors' samples.

The rearrangement joins TRBV28 to TRBJ2-6; the D gene TCRdb calls, TRBD1, cannot be checked with no DNA. The CDR3 spans 15 residues. The germline gives CDR1 MDHEN, CDR2 SYDVKM. The CDR3 loop is CASSKTGVGANVLTF.

The chain couples TRBV29-1 to TRBJ2-2. CDR3 length: 12 residues. Germline V lookup: CDR1 SQVTM, CDR2 ANQGSEA. CDR3 residues: CSVVRPTGELFF.

The chain carries TRBV28 and TRBJ2-1. Germline CDR1 is MDHEN and CDR2 is SYDVKM. CDR3 length: 12 amino acids. CDR3 residues: CASSLYRDEQFF.

The chain links TRBV7-2 to TRBJ2-7; TCRdb names TRBD2, which stays unverified in the absence of DNA. Germline CDR1 reads SGHTA; CDR2 reads FQGNSA. The CDR3 is made up of 14 amino acids. The CDR3 protein is CASSSTSGSYEQYF.

The rearrangement joins TRBV10-2 to TRBJ1-2. The CDR3 spans 12 residues. Germline lookup yields CDR1 WSHSY and CDR2 SAAADI. The CDR3 sequence: CASRPGEGGYTF.